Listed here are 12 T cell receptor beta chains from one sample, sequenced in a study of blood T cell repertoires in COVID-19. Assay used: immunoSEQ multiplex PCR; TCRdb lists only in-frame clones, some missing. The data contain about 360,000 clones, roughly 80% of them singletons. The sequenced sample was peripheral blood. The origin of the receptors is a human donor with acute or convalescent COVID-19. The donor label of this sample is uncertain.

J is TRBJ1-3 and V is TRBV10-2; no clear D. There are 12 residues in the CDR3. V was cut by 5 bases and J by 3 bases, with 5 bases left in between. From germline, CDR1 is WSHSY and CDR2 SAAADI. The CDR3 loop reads CASSPGGNTIYF. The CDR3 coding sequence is TGCGCCAGCAGTCCGGGTGGAAACACCATATATTTT.

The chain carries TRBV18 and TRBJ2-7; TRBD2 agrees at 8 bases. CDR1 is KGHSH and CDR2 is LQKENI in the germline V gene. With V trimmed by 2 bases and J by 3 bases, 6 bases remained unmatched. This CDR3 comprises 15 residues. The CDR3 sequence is CASSPRRGEVYEQYF. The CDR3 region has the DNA TGTGCCAGCTCACCAAGGCGGGGGGAGGTCTACGAGCAGTACTTC.

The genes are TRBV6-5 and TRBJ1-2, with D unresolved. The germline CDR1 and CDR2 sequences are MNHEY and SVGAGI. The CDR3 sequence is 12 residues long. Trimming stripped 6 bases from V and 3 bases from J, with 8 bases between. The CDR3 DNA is TGTGCCAGCAGCTTGAACTACTATGGCTACACCTTC. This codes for CASSLNYYGYTF.

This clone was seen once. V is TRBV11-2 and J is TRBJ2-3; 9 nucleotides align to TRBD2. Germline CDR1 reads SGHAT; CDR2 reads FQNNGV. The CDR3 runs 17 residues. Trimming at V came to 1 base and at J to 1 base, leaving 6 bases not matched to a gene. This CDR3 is CASSLGLRTSGTDTQYF. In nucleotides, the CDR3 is TGTGCCAGCAGCTTAGGATTGAGGACTAGCGGCACAGATACGCAGTATTTT.

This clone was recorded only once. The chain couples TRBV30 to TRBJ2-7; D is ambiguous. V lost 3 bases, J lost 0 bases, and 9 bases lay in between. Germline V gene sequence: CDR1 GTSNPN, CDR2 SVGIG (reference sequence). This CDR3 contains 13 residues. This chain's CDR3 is CAWRRHSSYEQYF. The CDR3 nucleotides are TGTGCCTGGAGAAGACACAGCTCCTACGAGCAGTACTTC.

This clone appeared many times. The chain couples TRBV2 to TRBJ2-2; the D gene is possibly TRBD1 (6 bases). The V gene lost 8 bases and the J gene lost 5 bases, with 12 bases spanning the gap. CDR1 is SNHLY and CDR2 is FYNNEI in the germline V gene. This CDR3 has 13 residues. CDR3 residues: CASRLQGTGELFF. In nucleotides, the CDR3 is TGTGCCAGCCGTTTACAGGGAACCGGGGAGCTGTTTTTT. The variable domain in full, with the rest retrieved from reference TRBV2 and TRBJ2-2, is EPEVTQTPSHQVTQMGQEVILRCVPISNHLYFYWYRQILGQKVEFLVSFYNNEISEKSEIFDDQFSVERPDGSNFTLKIRSTKLEDSAMYFCASRLQGTGELFFGEGSRLTVL.

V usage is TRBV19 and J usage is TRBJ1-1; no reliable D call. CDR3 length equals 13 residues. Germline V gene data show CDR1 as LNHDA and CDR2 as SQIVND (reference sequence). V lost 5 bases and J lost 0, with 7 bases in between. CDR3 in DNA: TGTGCCAGTAGTTCTCGTCTGAACACTGAAGCTTTCTTT. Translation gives CASSSRLNTEAFF.

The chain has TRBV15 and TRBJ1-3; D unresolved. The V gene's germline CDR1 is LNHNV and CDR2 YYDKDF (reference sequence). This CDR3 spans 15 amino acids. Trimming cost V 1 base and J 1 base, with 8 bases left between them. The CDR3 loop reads CATSRARGSGNTIYF. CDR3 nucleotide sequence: TGTGCCACCAGCAGAGCTCGAGGGTCTGGAAACACCATATATTTT.

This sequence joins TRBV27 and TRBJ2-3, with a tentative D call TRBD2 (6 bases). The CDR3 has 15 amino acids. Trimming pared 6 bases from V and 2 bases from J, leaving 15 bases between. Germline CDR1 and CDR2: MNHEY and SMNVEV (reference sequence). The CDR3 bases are TGTGCCAGCAGAGACTTTGGGGGGTACACAGATACGCAGTATTTT. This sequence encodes CASRDFGGYTDTQYF.

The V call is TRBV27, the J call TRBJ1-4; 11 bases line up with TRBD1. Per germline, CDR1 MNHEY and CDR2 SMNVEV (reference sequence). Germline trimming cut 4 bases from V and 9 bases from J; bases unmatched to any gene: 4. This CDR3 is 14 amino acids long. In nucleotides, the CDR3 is TGTGCCAGCAGTTCGGACAGGGGGCTTCAAAAACTGTTTTTT. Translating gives CASSSDRGLQKLFF.

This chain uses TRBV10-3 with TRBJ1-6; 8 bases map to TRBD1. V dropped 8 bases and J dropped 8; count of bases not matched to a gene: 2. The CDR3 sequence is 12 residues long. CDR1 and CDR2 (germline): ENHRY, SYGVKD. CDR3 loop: CAIGQGDSPLHF. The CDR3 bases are TGTGCCATCGGACAGGGTGATTCACCCCTCCACTTT.

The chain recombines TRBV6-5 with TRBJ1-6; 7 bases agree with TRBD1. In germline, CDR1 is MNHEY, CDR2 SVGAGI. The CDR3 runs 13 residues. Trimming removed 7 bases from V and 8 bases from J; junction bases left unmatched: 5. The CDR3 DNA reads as TGTGCCAGCAATACAGGGGTGGATTCACCCCTCCACTTT. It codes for CASNTGVDSPLHF.